This T cell receptor beta chain was sequenced for a study of identical twins. TCRdb independently ran MiXCR on the 5' RACE reads; one entry per CDR3 protein. The sample consists of 260,000 or so distinct CDR3 sequences, approximately 7.9% of them appearing once. Many counts were recorded for this clonotype. Its antigen is not identified. Study-wide findings and caveats: Insertion counts were lower in abundant cord blood beta clonotypes, a trend that memory repertoires did not show. Invariant MAIT and iNKT cells are populations that could partly confound zero-insertion analyses.

This sample was shared with a second study, whose subject was yellow fever vaccine responses in identical twins. In that study: Twins' vaccine T cell responses were reported to seem partly convergent and partly personalized.

Sequenced: CD8+ T cells sorted from blood. The TCR comes from a woman younger than 35 in good health.

The CDR3 protein is CASSLSARADSNQPQHF. The CDR3 coding sequence is TGTGCCAGCAGTTTATCAGCCAGGGCCGATAGCAATCAGCCCCAGCATTTT. The V and J genes are TRBV28 and TRBJ1-5; D might be TRBD1 (5 bases). Germline CDR1 MDHEN, CDR2 SYDVKM. V was clipped by 1 base and J by 0 bases, with 13 bases between them. The CDR3 sequence is 17 residues long.